This TCR beta chain was found in a study of T cell changes during pregnancy in multiple sclerosis. This table comes from immunoSEQ multiplex PCR, and its TCRdb copy is limited to in-frame clones, with some not included. Seen here are about 75,000 clones, 70% to 90% observed once, and the top ten hold over 0.8%. This clone has only a few counts. CDR3 length equals 14 residues. CDR1 and CDR2 from the germline V gene are MNHEY and SVGAGI. The V and J ends lost 4 bases and 2 bases respectively, with 8 bases between them. The sequencing here drew on peripheral blood, taken in the first trimester of pregnancy. The clonotype originates from a female donor in good health, enrolled as a control in a pregnancy study. The chain joins TRBV6-5 to TRBJ2-2; D is perhaps TRBD2 (5 bases). As DNA, the CDR3 is TGTGCCAGCAGTTCCCGGACTAACACCGGGGAGCTGTTTTTT. It specifies CASSSRTNTGELFF.